The source of this T cell receptor (beta chain) is a study of human T cells and chemical hapten exposure. Background on the study: The sensitizer, 2% DPC, was used on roughly 2 cm by roughly 2 cm of upper inner arm skin. General observations from the study: Among expanded TCRs, significantly more large CDR3 similarity clusters formed than among controls.

Documented time point: patch test 2, 6 weeks after DPC sensitization. Described treatment: therapeutic diphenylcyclopropenone sensitization with weekly scalp DPC. The study enrolled 18 to 70-year-old alopecia patients suitable for DPC. The germline V gene has CDR1 KGHDR and CDR2 SFDVKD. V lost 2 bases to trimming and J lost 5 bases; unmatched junction nucleotides: 5. The CDR3 loop spans 17 amino acids. TCRdb used MiXCR to reprocess the RACE reads, holding one entry per CDR3 protein. This sample has more than 90,000 distinct CDR3 sequences, with approximately 10% found just once. Concerning this clonotype itself: Its antigen is as yet unknown.

The chain employs TRBV24-1 and TRBJ2-1; 13 bases match TRBD2. The input for sequencing was whole blood, taken in connection with sensitization to the hapten diphenylcyclopropenone (DPC). The sequence was obtained from a woman aged 40 to 50 with alopecia areata. Some clones in this sample may be carry-over from other donors' samples. The CDR3 protein is CATSDWTSGGPNNEQFF. In DNA form, the CDR3 reads TGTGCCACCAGTGATTGGACTAGCGGGGGTCCTAACAATGAGCAGTTCTTC.